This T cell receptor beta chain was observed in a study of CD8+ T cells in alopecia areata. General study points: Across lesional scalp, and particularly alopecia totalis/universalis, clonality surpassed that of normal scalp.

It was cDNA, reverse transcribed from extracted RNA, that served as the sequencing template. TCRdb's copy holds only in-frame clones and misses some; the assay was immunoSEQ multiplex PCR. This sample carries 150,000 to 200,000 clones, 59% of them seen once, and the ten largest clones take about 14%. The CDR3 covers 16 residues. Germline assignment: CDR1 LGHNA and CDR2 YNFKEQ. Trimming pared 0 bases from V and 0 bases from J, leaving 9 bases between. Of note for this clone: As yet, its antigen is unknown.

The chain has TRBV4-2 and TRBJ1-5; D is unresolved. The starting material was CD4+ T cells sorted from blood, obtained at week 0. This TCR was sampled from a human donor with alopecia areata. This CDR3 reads CASSQDRRGSNQPQHF. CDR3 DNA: TGTGCCAGCAGCCAAGACAGACGGGGTAGCAATCAGCCCCAGCATTTT.